The next 23 T cell receptor beta chains were all read from a single sample in a study of cytomegalovirus exposure and HLA in healthy donors. With 60 Vbeta and 13 Jbeta primers, the PCR was carried out. Clones were sequenced by immunoSEQ multiplex PCR, and TCRdb holds only the in-frame ones, with some missing. The sample has 150,000 to 200,000 clones; 75% to 80% are singletons. The source material was PBMCs. The receptors were sampled from a woman aged 45-65 years in good health and CMV-seropositive.

The CDR3 loop is CASSLAHRGEAFF. The CDR3 DNA is TGTGCCAGCAGCTTAGCTCACAGGGGGGAAGCTTTCTTT. J is TRBJ1-1 and V is TRBV7-2, with 8 bases lining up with TRBD1. Germline trimming cut 0 bases from V and 8 bases from J; bases unmatched to any gene: 2. The germline CDR1 and CDR2 sequences are SGHTA and FQGNSA. The CDR3 sequence is 13 residues long. Drawing the rest from reference TRBV7-2 and TRBJ1-1, the complete variable domain is GAGVSQSPSNKVTEKGKDVELRCDPISGHTALYWYRQSLGQGLEFLIYFQGNSAPDKSGLPSDRFSAERTGGSVSTLTIQRTQQEDSAVYLCASSLAHRGEAFFGQGTRLTVV.

This clone was seen a few times. The chain links TRBV18 to TRBJ1-5, with D perhaps matching TRBD1 (5 bases). The CDR3 runs to 14 residues. V dropped 8 bases and J dropped 5 bases, with 16 bases sitting between them. CDR1 KGHSH and CDR2 LQKENI come from the germline V gene. The CDR3 nucleotides are TGTGCCAGCGAGAGGTCCAGGGATGATCAGCCCCAGCATTTT. It codes for CASERSRDDQPQHF.

This clone was recorded once. The genes are TRBV5-6 and TRBJ2-5; 7 bases line up with TRBD1. This CDR3 has 14 residues. V lost 3 bases and J lost 1; bases outside the gene matches: 3. In germline, CDR1 is SGHDT, CDR2 YYEEEE. CDR3 in DNA: TGTGCCAGCAGCTCGGGACAGCTCCAAGAGACCCAGTACTTC. Residues: CASSSGQLQETQYF.

The chain employs TRBV30 and TRBJ2-3; D gene ambiguous. Germline CDR1 is GTSNPN and CDR2 is SVGIG (reference sequence). The CDR3 loop spans 13 amino acids. With 4 bases removed from V and 5 bases from J, the gap between germline ends came to 13 bases. CDR3 loop: CAWTIRAEDTQYF. The CDR3 DNA is TGTGCCTGGACCATTCGCGCCGAAGATACGCAGTATTTT.

This clone appeared a few times. This chain joins TRBV2 and TRBJ1-2; TRBD1 agrees at 8 bases. Losses at the gene ends were 6 bases for V and 8 bases for J; bases not matched to a gene: 8. The germline V gene has CDR1 SNHLY and CDR2 FYNNEI. The CDR3 is made up of 13 amino acids. CDR3 DNA: TGTGCCAGCAGGATTGGGACAGGCGACGGCTACACCTTC. This codes for CASRIGTGDGYTF.

The gene calls are TRBV6-1 and TRBJ1-6, with TRBD1 identical over 7 bases. The V gene end was trimmed by 6 bases and the J gene end by 2 bases; junction bases not matched to a gene: 4. Looked up from germline, CDR1 is MNHNS and CDR2 is SASEGT. The CDR3 has 15 amino acids. CDR3 DNA: TGTGCCAGCAGGGGACAGTTAGCCTATAATTCACCCCTCCACTTT. It specifies CASRGQLAYNSPLHF.

The rearrangement joins TRBV7-2 to TRBJ1-3; a possible D gene is TRBD1 (5 bases). Per germline, CDR1 SGHTA and CDR2 FQGNSA. This CDR3 has 16 residues. Trimming removed 1 base at V and 0 bases at J, with 10 bases between. The CDR3: CASSLVGAASGNTIYF. The CDR3 DNA sequence: TGTGCCAGCAGCTTAGTTGGGGCGGCCTCTGGAAACACCATATATTTT.

The chain uses TRBV10-1 and TRBJ2-5; D gene ambiguous. Germline CDR1 reads WNHNN; CDR2 reads SYGVQD (reference sequence). CDR3 length equals 13 residues. The V end lost 0 bases, the J end lost 2 bases, and 4 bases lay between the germline ends. The CDR3 sequence: CASSESAQETQYF. The CDR3, as DNA: TGCGCCAGCAGTGAGTCAGCTCAAGAGACCCAGTACTTC.

The chain is built from TRBV5-6 and TRBJ1-1, with 8 bases that match TRBD1. CDR1 is SGHDT, CDR2 YYEEEE, per germline. V lost 2 bases, J lost 0 bases, and 3 bases stayed unmatched. CDR3 length: 15 residues. Here the CDR3 DNA reads TGTGCCAGCAGCTTCGACAGGGGAATGAACACTGAAGCTTTCTTT. This sequence encodes CASSFDRGMNTEAFF.

The J gene is TRBJ1-2, the V gene TRBV28; D ambiguous. The ends were cut back, 4 bases at V and 2 bases at J, with 5 bases in the middle. Germline V gene sequence: CDR1 MDHEN, CDR2 SYDVKM. The CDR3 covers 12 residues. The chain's CDR3 is CASSWRNYGYTF. CDR3 DNA: TGTGCCAGCAGTTGGAGGAACTATGGCTACACCTTC.

The chain links TRBV5-8 to TRBJ2-6, with D perhaps matching TRBD1 (5 bases). CDR3 length equals 15 residues. Between the trimmed V and J ends, which lost 5 bases and 0 bases, there was a span of 9 bases. Germline V gene lookup returns CDR1 SGHTS and CDR2 YDEGEE. The CDR3 region is CASRFDSSGANVLTF. The DNA of the CDR3 is TGTGCCAGCAGGTTCGACAGCTCTGGGGCCAACGTCCTGACTTTC.

The sample holds one count of this clone. The V call is TRBV28, the J call TRBJ2-5; 7 positions agree with TRBD2. This CDR3 comprises 16 residues. In germline, CDR1 is MDHEN, CDR2 SYDVKM. Germline trimming cut 5 bases from V and 2 bases from J; bases unmatched to any gene: 11. CDR3 nucleotide sequence: TGTGCCAGCAGTCTCGCCTGGGGGGGAAATCAAGAGACCCAGTACTTC. It encodes CASSLAWGGNQETQYF.

V gene TRBV5-8 combines with J gene TRBJ2-6, with 9 positions matching TRBD1. In germline, CDR1 is SGHTS, CDR2 YDEGEE. The J segment lost 3 bases and the V segment lost 7 bases, leaving 11 bases of the junction unmatched. This CDR3 has 17 amino acids. CDR3 region: CASQNLQGADGANVLTF. The CDR3 DNA reads TGTGCCAGCCAAAATCTACAGGGGGCGGATGGGGCCAACGTCCTGACTTTC.

The V call is TRBV6-1, the J call TRBJ1-4; no clear D gene. V was trimmed by 3 bases and J by 3 bases, leaving 5 bases between them. The germline gives CDR1 MNHNS, CDR2 SASEGT. The CDR3 runs 13 residues. The CDR3 region has the DNA TGTGCCAGCAGTGACGGGTCTAATGAAAAACTGTTTTTT. Its translation is CASSDGSNEKLFF.

The CDR3 bases are TGTGCCAGCAGTTACGGAGGCGGACGTAACTATGGCTACACCTTC. It specifies CASSYGGGRNYGYTF. The chain recombines TRBV6-5 with TRBJ1-2; D is unresolved. This CDR3 spans 15 amino acids. V was trimmed by 2 bases and J by 1 base, leaving 11 bases between them. Germline CDR1 is MNHEY and CDR2 is SVGAGI.

The J gene is TRBJ2-7, the V gene TRBV7-2; possibly TRBD2 for D (6 bases). This CDR3 region has 15 residues. Germline-derived CDR1 and CDR2 are SGHTA and FQGNSA. Trimming stripped 5 bases from V and 3 bases from J, with 17 bases between. This CDR3 reads CASSPGIAGYYEQYF. In DNA, the CDR3 is TGTGCCAGCAGCCCGGGCATCGCGGGGTACTACGAGCAGTACTTC. The whole variable domain, remainder taken from reference TRBV7-2 and TRBJ2-7, is GAGVSQSPSNKVTEKGKDVELRCDPISGHTALYWYRQSLGQGLEFLIYFQGNSAPDKSGLPSDRFSAERTGGSVSTLTIQRTQQEDSAVYLCASSPGIAGYYEQYFGPGTRLTVT.

This clone was found a few times. The J gene is TRBJ1-6, the V gene TRBV5-1; the D gene is possibly TRBD1 (5 bases). CDR3 length: 15 amino acids. Germline V gene sequence: CDR1 SGHRS, CDR2 YFSETQ. Trimming left V 0 bases short and J 4 bases short, with 8 bases between. The CDR3 bases are TGCGCCAGCAGCTTGGGACAGTTATATAATTCACCCCTCCACTTT. This encodes CASSLGQLYNSPLHF.

This clone was counted only a few times. The rearrangement uses TRBV7-9 and TRBJ1-4; no clear D. The CDR3 contains 17 residues. Trimming cost V 1 base and J 1 base, with 13 bases left between them. CDR1 and CDR2 from the germline V gene are SEHNR and FQNEAQ (reference sequence). CDR3 region: CASSLDRQEGTNEKLFF. The CDR3, as DNA: TGTGCCAGCAGCTTAGATCGTCAGGAGGGAACTAATGAAAAACTGTTTTTT.

This chain uses TRBV29-1 with TRBJ2-5, with D perhaps matching TRBD2 (5 bases). Per germline, CDR1 SQVTM and CDR2 ANQGSEA. CDR3 length equals 12 residues. Trimming took off 2 bases at V and 2 bases at J, with 6 bases between the two ends. The CDR3 region has the DNA TGCAGCGTTGAACCGGGGCAAGAGACCCAGTACTTC. It translates to CSVEPGQETQYF.

V and J are TRBV6-1 and TRBJ2-1; 13 bases are a match to TRBD2. This CDR3 contains 18 residues. Germline assignment: CDR1 MNHNS and CDR2 SASEGT. The J segment lost 6 bases and the V segment lost 4 bases, leaving 12 bases of the junction unmatched. CDR3 DNA: TGTGCCAGCAGTGTTTACGGACTAGCGGGAGCCCCAGGCAATGAGCAGTTCTTC. It specifies CASSVYGLAGAPGNEQFF.

This chain links TRBV4-3 with TRBJ1-6; maybe TRBD1 (5 bases). Germline CDR1 reads LGHNA; CDR2 reads YSLEER. The CDR3 extends over 18 amino acids. V dropped 4 bases and J dropped 0 bases, with 16 bases sitting between them. CDR3 residues: CASSPDRQKSSYNSPLHF. The CDR3 nucleotides read TGCGCCAGCAGCCCGGATAGACAGAAAAGCTCCTATAATTCACCCCTCCACTTT.

The chain carries TRBV18 and TRBJ1-1; D might be TRBD1 (5 bases). This CDR3 comprises 14 residues. Germline CDR1 is KGHSH and CDR2 is LQKENI. Trimming removed 1 base from V and 5 bases from J, with 11 bases in between. The CDR3 sequence is CASSPQGPGTEAFF. In DNA, the CDR3 is TGTGCCAGCTCACCACAGGGGCCTGGGACTGAAGCTTTCTTT.

This clone appeared a few times. The chain is built from TRBV2 and TRBJ2-7; TRBD1 matches 8 bases. CDR3 length equals 15 residues. Trimming cost V 2 bases and J 0 bases; bases outside gene matches: 3. Germline CDR1 SNHLY, CDR2 FYNNEI. CDR3 in DNA: TGTGCCAGCAGTGAATGGACAGGGAGCTCCTACGAGCAGTACTTC. Its translation: CASSEWTGSSYEQYF.